This T cell receptor (beta chain) is from a study of blood T cell repertoires in COVID-19. In the study overall: Samples of COVID-19 (acute and convalescent) were obtained from the United States, Italy and Spain. The cDNA or gDNA used as material had been derived from T cells, B-cell-depleted T cells, or PBMCs.

The trim removed 5 bases at V and 7 bases at J, leaving 14 bases unmatched. The CDR3 length is 15 residues. CDR1 and CDR2 (germline): SGHAT, FQNNGV. Sequencing was performed with immunoSEQ multiplex PCR; in TCRdb, only in-frame clones are kept and a portion is missing. The sample contains 240,000 or so clones, around 85% of which appear only once. The clonotype comes from a woman in her thirties who had recovered from COVID-19. V usage is TRBV11-2 and J usage is TRBJ2-7; TRBD1 agrees at 7 bases. Sequenced sample: peripheral blood. The CDR3 reads CASSVRTGPLPEQYF. CDR3 nucleotide sequence: TGTGCCAGCAGCGTCAGGACAGGCCCGCTTCCTGAGCAGTACTTC. Complete variable domain (other parts from reference TRBV11-2 and TRBJ2-7): EAGVAQSPRYKIIEKRQSVAFWCNPISGHATLYWYQQILGQGPKLLIQFQNNGVVDDSQLPKDRFSAERLKGVDSTLKIQPAKLEDSAVYLCASSVRTGPLPEQYFGPGTRLTVT.